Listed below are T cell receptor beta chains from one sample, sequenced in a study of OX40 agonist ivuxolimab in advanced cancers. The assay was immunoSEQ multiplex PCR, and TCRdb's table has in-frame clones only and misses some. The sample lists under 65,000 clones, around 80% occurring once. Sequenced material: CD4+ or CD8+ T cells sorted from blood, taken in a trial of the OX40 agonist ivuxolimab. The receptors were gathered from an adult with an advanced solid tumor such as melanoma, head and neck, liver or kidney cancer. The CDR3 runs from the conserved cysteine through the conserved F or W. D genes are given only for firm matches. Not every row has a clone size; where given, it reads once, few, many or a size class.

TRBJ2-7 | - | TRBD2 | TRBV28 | CASSPLAGTYEQYF | TGTGCCAGCAGCCCCCTAGCGGGGACTTACGAGCAGTACTTC
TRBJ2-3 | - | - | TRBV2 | CASQGVAATSTDTQYF | TGTGCCAGTCAGGGGGTAGCGGCAACTAGCACAGATACGCAGTATTTT
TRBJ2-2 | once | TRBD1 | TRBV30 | CAWSVRTGQDTGELFF | TGTGCCTGGAGTGTACGGACAGGGCAGGACACCGGGGAGCTGTTTTTT
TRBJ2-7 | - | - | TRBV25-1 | CASSDPRKDSTYEQYF | TGTGCCAGCAGTGACCCACGGAAGGACAGCACCTACGAGCAGTACTTC
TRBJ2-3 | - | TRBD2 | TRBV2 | CASSALAGGSTDTQYF | TGTGCCAGCAGTGCCCTAGCGGGAGGAAGCACAGATACGCAGTATTTT
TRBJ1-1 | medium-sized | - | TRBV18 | CASSPPGGTTNTEAFF | TGTGCCAGCTCACCACCGGGTGGGACAACTAACACTGAAGCTTTCTTT
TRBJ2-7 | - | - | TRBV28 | CASTREGYEQYF | TGTGCCAGCACCCGAGAGGGCTACGAGCAGTACTTC
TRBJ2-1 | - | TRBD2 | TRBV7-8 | CASSPGLAESSYNEQFF | TGTGCCAGCAGCCCGGGACTAGCGGAGAGCTCCTACAATGAGCAGTTCTTC
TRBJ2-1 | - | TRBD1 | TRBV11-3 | CASSQGQGGHEQFF | TGTGCCAGCAGCCAGGGACAGGGTGGCCATGAGCAGTTCTTC
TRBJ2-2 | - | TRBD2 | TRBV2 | CASRGLAGVAGELFF | TGTGCCAGCAGGGGACTAGCGGGAGTGGCGGGGGAGCTGTTTTTT
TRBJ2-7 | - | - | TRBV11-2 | CASSLNRVAHEQYF | TGTGCCAGCAGCTTAAACAGGGTAGCCCACGAGCAGTACTTC
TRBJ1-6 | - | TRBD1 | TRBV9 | CASSVRQGDPPLHF | TGTGCCAGCAGCGTCCGGCAGGGGGACCCACCCCTCCACTTT
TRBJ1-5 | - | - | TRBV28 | CASNPVSGGNQPQHF | TGTGCCAGCAACCCGGTCTCTGGGGGCAATCAGCCCCAGCATTTT
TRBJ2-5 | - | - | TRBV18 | CASSFQETQYF | TGTGCCAGCTCCTTCCAAGAGACCCAGTACTTC
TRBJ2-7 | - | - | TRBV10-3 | CAIALSTGTGQYF | TGTGCCATCGCATTGTCGACAGGGACTGGGCAGTACTTC
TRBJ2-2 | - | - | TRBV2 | CASSVSAGRTGELFF | TGTGCCAGCAGTGTATCGGCAGGGCGGACCGGGGAGCTGTTTTTT
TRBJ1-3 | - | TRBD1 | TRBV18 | CASSAGQGAAGNTIYF | TGTGCCAGCTCAGCTGGACAGGGGGCCGCTGGAAACACCATATATTTT
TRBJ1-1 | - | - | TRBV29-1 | CSVDSLANTEAFF | TGCAGCGTTGACTCGCTGGCGAACACTGAAGCTTTCTTT
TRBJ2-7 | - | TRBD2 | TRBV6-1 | CASSEYWTSGFSYEQYF | TGTGCCAGCAGTGAATACTGGACTAGCGGGTTTTCCTACGAGCAGTACTTC
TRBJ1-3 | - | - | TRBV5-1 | CASSFDRLRQNTIYF | TGCGCCAGCAGCTTCGACAGGCTCCGGCAGAACACCATATATTTT
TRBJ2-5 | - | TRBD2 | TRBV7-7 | CASSLGGLAGGGETQYF | TGTGCTAGCAGCTTAGGCGGACTAGCGGGAGGAGGAGAGACCCAGTACTTC
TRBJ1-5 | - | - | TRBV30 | CAWTRGLGGDQPQHF | TGTGCCTGGACGAGGGGATTAGGGGGTGATCAGCCCCAGCATTTT
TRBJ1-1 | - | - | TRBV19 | CASSISRAPGEAFF | TGTGCCAGTAGTATTAGTAGGGCCCCCGGTGAAGCTTTCTTT
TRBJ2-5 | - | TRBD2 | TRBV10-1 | CASSEQLAGAETQYF | TGCGCCAGCAGTGAACAACTAGCGGGAGCCGAGACCCAGTACTTC
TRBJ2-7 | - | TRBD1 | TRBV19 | CASSTTGTGLPYEQYF | TGTGCCAGTAGTACCACAGGGACAGGGCTCCCCTACGAGCAGTACTTC
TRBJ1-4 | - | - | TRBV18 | CASSKTEKLFF | TGTGCCAGCTCAAAGACAGAAAAACTGTTTTTT
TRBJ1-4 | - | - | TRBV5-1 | CASQKQPTNEKLFF | TGCGCCAGCCAAAAACAACCAACTAATGAAAAACTGTTTTTT
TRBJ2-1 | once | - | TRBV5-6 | CASSLVGAEQFF | TGTGCCAGCAGCTTGGTTGGCGCTGAGCAGTTCTTC
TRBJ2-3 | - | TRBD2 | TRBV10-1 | CASSKRGPTTDTQYF | TGCGCCAGCAGCAAGCGGGGGCCAACCACAGATACGCAGTATTTT
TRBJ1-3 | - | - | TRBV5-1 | CASSVEGNSGNTIYF | TGCGCCAGCAGCGTAGAGGGGAACTCTGGAAACACCATATATTTT
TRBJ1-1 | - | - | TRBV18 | CASSPPGPSKSEAFF | TGTGCCAGCTCACCACCGGGACCAAGTAAGTCTGAAGCTTTCTTT
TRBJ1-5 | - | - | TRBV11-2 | CASSLGGVGNQPQHF | TGTGCCAGCAGCTTAGGTGGAGTGGGCAATCAGCCCCAGCATTTT
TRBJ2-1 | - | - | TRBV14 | CASSGSGVPSYNEQFF | TGTGCCAGCAGCGGGTCAGGGGTCCCCTCCTACAATGAGCAGTTCTTC
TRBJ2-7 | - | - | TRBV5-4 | CASSLAGTYEQYF | TGTGCCAGCAGCTTGGCTGGAACCTACGAGCAGTACTTC
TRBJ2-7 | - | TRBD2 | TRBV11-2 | CASSSLAGGLYEQYF | TGTGCCAGCAGCTCTCTAGCGGGGGGGCTATACGAGCAGTACTTC
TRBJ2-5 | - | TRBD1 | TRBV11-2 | CASSRDRGETQYF | TGTGCCAGCAGCAGGGACAGGGGTGAGACCCAGTACTTC
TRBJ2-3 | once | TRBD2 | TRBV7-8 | CASSPRGLAGGPGTQYF | TGTGCCAGCAGCCCTCGTGGACTAGCGGGGGGGCCGGGCACGCAGTATTTT
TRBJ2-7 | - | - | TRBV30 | CAWSVSLKMGEQYF | TGTGCCTGGAGTGTAAGCCTCAAAATGGGGGAGCAGTACTTC
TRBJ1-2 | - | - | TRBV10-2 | CASSLERGYGYTF | TGCGCCAGCAGTCTCGAGAGAGGCTATGGCTACACCTTC
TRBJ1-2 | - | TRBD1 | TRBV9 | CASSGKDRGVIDGYTF | TGTGCCAGCAGCGGCAAAGACAGGGGTGTAATCGATGGCTACACCTTC
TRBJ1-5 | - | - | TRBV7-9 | CASSFGGFNQPQHF | TGTGCCAGCAGCTTCGGGGGGTTTAATCAGCCCCAGCATTTT
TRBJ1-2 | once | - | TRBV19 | CASSITGTQGGYTF | TGTGCCAGTAGTATAACAGGGACCCAAGGCGGCTACACCTTC
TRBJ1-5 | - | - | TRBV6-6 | CASSYGARNQPQHF | TGTGCCAGCAGTTACGGGGCTCGCAATCAGCCCCAGCATTTT